The TCR beta chain under discussion was sequenced for a study of shared clonotypes between healthy human individuals. Cells designated naive CD8 were CD45RO-negative and were positively selected for CCR7, with terminally differentiated effector memory CD45RA+ cells excluded. Profiling relied on immunoSEQ multiplex PCR, and the TCRdb table lists in-frame clones only, not all of them. The data contain some 2.1 million clones, about 95% of them seen just once; the ten biggest clones take up around 1.1%. In germline, CDR1 is SGHNT, CDR2 YYREEE (reference sequence). V lost 4 bases, J lost 2 bases, and 14 bases lay in between. CDR3 size: 15 residues.

This sequence originates from a man between 18 and 35 years old in good health. Sequencing was performed on naive CD8+ T cells sorted from blood. The chain carries TRBV5-4 and TRBJ2-3; no definite D call. The CDR3 DNA reads TGTGCCAGCAGCCTGCCGGGTCATCCCACAGATACGCAGTATTTT. This sequence encodes CASSLPGHPTDTQYF.